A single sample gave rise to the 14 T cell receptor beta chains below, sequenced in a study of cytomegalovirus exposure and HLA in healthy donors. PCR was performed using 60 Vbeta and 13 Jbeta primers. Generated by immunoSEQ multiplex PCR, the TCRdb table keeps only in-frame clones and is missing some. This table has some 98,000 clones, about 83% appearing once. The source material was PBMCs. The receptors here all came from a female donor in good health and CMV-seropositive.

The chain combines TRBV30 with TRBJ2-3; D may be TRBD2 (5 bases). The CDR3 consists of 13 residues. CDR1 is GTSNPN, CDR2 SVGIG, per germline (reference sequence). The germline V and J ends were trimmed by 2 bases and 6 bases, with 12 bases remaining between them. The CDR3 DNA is TGTGCCTGGAGTTATCTCAGAGGGGATACGCAGTATTTT. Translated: CAWSYLRGDTQYF.

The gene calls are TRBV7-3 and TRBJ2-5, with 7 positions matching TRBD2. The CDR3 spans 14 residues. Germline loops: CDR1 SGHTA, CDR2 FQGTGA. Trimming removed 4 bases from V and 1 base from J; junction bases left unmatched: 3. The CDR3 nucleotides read TGTGCCAGCAGCTCTGGGGGGGGCCAAGAGACCCAGTACTTC. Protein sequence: CASSSGGGQETQYF.

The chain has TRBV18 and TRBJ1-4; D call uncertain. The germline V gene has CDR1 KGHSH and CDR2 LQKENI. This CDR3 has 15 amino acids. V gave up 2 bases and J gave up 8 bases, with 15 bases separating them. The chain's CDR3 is CASSPETTLREKLFF. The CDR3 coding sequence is TGTGCCAGCTCACCAGAGACTACTTTGAGAGAAAAACTGTTTTTT. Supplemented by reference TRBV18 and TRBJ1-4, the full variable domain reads NAGVMQNPRHLVRRRGQEARLRCSPMKGHSHVYWYRQLPEEGLKFMVYLQKENIIDESGMPKERFSAEFPKEGPSILRIQQVVRGDSAAYFCASSPETTLREKLFFGSGTQLSVL.

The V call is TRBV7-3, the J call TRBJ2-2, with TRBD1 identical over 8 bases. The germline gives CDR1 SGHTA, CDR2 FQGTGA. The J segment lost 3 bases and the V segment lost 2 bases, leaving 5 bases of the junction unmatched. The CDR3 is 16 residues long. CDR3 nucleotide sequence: TGTGCCAGCAGCTTACCGGGACAGGACTACACCGGGGAGCTGTTTTTT. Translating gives CASSLPGQDYTGELFF.

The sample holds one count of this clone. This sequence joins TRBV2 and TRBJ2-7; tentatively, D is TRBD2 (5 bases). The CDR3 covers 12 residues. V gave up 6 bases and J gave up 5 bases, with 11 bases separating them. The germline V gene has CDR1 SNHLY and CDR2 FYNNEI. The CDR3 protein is CASRGEGDEQYF. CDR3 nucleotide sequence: TGTGCCAGCAGGGGAGAAGGCGACGAGCAGTACTTC. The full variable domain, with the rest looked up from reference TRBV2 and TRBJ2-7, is EPEVTQTPSHQVTQMGQEVILRCVPISNHLYFYWYRQILGQKVEFLVSFYNNEISEKSEIFDDQFSVERPDGSNFTLKIRSTKLEDSAMYFCASRGEGDEQYFGPGTRLTVT.

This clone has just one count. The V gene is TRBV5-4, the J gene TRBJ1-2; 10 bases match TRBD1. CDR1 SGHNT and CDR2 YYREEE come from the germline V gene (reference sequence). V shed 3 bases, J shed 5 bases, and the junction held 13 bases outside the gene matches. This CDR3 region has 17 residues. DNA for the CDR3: TGTGCCAGCAGCTCGTGGGACAGGGGTCCCCTGGAGTATGGCTACACCTTC. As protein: CASSSWDRGPLEYGYTF.

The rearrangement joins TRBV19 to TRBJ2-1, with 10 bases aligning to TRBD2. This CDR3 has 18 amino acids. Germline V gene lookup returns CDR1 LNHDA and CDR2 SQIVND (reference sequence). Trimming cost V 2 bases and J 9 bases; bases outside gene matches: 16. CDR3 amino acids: CASSISGAGGVGVVEQFF. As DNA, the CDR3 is TGTGCCAGTAGTATATCCGGAGCGGGGGGGGTCGGCGTCGTTGAGCAGTTCTTC.

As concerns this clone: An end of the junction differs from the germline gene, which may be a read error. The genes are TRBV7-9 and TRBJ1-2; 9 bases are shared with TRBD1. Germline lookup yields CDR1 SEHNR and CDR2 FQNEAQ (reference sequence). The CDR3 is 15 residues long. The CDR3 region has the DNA TGTGCCAGCAGCCGGAAAACAGGGGGCGCGGAGGGCTACCCCTTC. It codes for CASSRKTGGAEGYPF.

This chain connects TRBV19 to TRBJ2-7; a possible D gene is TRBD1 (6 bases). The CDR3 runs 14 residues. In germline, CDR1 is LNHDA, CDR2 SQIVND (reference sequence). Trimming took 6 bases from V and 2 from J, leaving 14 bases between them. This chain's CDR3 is CASSDSDRPYEQYF. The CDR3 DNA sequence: TGTGCCAGTAGCGATTCGGACAGACCCTACGAGCAGTACTTC.

The CDR3 region is CSVEGTGGESYEQYF. The CDR3, as DNA: TGCAGCGTTGAAGGGACAGGGGGGGAATCCTACGAGCAGTACTTC. This chain connects TRBV29-1 to TRBJ2-7; 10 positions match TRBD1. In germline, CDR1 is SQVTM, CDR2 ANQGSEA. This CDR3 has 15 amino acids. J was trimmed by 1 base and V by 1 base; bases with no gene match: 4.

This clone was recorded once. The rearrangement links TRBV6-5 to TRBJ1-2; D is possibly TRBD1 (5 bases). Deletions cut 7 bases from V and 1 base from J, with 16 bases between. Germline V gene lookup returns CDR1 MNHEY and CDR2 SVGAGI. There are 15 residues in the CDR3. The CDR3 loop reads CASTKGAGRNYGYTF. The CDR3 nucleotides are TGTGCCAGCACTAAAGGGGCAGGACGTAACTATGGCTACACCTTC.

The CDR3: CAINQGLDYGYTF. CDR3 DNA: TGTGCCATCAACCAGGGGCTAGACTATGGCTACACCTTC. The chain employs TRBV10-3 and TRBJ1-2, with a possible D match to TRBD1 (6 bases). CDR1 is ENHRY, CDR2 SYGVKD, per germline. The CDR3 totals 13 residues. Trimming took off 7 bases at V and 3 bases at J, with 12 bases between the two ends.

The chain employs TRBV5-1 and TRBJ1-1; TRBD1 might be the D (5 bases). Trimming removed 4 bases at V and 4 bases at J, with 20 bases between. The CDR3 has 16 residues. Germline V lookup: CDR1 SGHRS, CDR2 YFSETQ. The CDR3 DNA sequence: TGCGCCAGCAGCCTGGGCACGGAGGGACGGGGCACTGAAGCTTTCTTT. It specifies CASSLGTEGRGTEAFF.

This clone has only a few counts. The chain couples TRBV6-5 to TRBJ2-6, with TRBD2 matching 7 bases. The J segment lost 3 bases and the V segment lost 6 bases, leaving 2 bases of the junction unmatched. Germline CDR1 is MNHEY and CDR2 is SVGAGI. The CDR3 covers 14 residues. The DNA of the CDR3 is TGTGCCAGCAGGCGGGGGAGTGGGGCCAACGTCCTGACTTTC. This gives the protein CASRRGSGANVLTF.